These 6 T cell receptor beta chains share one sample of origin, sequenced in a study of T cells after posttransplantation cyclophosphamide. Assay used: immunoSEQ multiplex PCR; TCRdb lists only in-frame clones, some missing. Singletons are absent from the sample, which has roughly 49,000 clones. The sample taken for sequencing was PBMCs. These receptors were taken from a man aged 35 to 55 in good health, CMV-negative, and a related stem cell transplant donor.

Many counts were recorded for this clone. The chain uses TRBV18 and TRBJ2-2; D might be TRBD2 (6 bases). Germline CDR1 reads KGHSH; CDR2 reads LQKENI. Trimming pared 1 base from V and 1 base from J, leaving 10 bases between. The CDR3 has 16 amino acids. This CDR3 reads CASSPLASENTGELFF. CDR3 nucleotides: TGTGCCAGCTCACCACTCGCTAGCGAGAACACCGGGGAGCTGTTTTTT. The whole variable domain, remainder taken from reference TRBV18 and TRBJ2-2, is NAGVMQNPRHLVRRRGQEARLRCSPMKGHSHVYWYRQLPEEGLKFMVYLQKENIIDESGMPKERFSAEFPKEGPSILRIQQVVRGDSAAYFCASSPLASENTGELFFGEGSRLTVL.

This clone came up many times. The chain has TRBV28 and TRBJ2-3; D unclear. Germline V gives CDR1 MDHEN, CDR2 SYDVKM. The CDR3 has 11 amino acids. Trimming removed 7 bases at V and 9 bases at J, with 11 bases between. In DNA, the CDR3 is TGTGCCAGCACCAAAGCGATGACGCAGTATTTT. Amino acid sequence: CASTKAMTQYF.

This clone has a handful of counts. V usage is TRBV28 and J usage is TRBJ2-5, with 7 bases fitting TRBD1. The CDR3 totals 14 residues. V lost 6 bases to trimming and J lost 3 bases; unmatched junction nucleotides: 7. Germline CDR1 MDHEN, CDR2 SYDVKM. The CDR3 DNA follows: TGTGCCAGCAGCCGGACAGGTCAGGAAGAGACCCAGTACTTC. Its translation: CASSRTGQEETQYF.

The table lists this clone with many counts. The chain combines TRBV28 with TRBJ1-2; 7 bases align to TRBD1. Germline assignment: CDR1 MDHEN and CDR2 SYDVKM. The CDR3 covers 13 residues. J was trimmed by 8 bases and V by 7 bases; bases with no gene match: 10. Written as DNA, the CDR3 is TGTGCCAGCAACGACCCAGGGGGTTGGGGCTACACCTTC. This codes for CASNDPGGWGYTF.

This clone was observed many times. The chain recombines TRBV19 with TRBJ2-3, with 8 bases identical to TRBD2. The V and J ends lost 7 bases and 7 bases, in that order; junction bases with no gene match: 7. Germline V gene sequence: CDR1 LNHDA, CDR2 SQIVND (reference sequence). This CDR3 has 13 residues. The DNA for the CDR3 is TGTGCCAGTACAACGGGAGGGACTAATACGCAGTATTTT. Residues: CASTTGGTNTQYF. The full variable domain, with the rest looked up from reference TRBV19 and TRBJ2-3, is DGGITQSPKYLFRKEGQNVTLSCEQNLNHDAMYWYRQDPGQGLRLIYYSQIVNDFQKGDIAEGYSVSREKKESFPLTVTSAQKNPTAFYLCASTTGGTNTQYFGPGTRLTVL.

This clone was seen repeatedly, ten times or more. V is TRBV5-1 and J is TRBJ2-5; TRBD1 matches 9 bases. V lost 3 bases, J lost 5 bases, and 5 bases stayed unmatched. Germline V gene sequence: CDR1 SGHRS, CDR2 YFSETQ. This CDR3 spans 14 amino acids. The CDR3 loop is CASSSFGTGETQYF. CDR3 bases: TGCGCCAGCAGCTCGTTTGGGACAGGGGAGACCCAGTACTTC.